This passage covers 7 T cell receptor beta chains from one sample sequenced in a study of T cell changes during pregnancy in multiple sclerosis. Data came from immunoSEQ multiplex PCR; TCRdb stores just in-frame clones and leaves some out. The table has about 79,000 clones, approximately 92% seen once. This specimen consisted of peripheral blood, obtained in the second trimester of pregnancy. Receptors originate from a female donor in good health, enrolled as a control in a pregnancy study.

J is TRBJ1-1 and V is TRBV7-2; D gene ambiguous. V lost 4 bases to trimming and J lost 3 bases, with 12 bases between them. The CDR3 length is 14 residues. The germline V gene encodes CDR1 SGHTA and CDR2 FQGNSA. This CDR3 reads CASSSLGGDTEAFF. The CDR3 DNA sequence: TGTGCCAGCAGCTCCCTTGGAGGAGACACTGAAGCTTTCTTT.

The chain combines TRBV9 with TRBJ2-5; 8 positions match TRBD2. The germline gives CDR1 SGDLS, CDR2 YYNGEE. This CDR3 comprises 16 residues. The junction had 10 bases not matched to a gene; V was cut back by 4 bases and J by 2 bases. The CDR3 protein is CASSPRGGEAQETQYF. CDR3 nucleotides: TGTGCCAGCAGCCCCCGGGGGGGGGAAGCTCAAGAGACCCAGTACTTC.

This clone has only one observation. The chain joins TRBV5-1 to TRBJ2-7; TRBD2 aligns across 8 bases. The CDR3 is 14 amino acids. Germline-derived CDR1 and CDR2 are SGHRS and YFSETQ. The V segment lost 4 bases and the J segment 4 bases; nucleotides outside the gene matches: 7. CDR3 sequence: CASSPGGPWYEQYF. The CDR3 DNA reads TGCGCCAGCAGCCCGGGGGGGCCTTGGTACGAGCAGTACTTC. The entire variable domain, with the rest obtained from reference TRBV5-1 and TRBJ2-7, is as follows: KAGVTQTPRYLIKTRGQQVTLSCSPISGHRSVSWYQQTPGQGLQFLFEYFSETQRNKGNFPGRFSGRQFSNSRSEMNVSTLELGDSALYLCASSPGGPWYEQYFGPGTRLTVT.

This rearrangement joins TRBV7-6 to TRBJ2-1; 8 bases are a match to TRBD2. The CDR3 is 17 amino acids. The germline V gene encodes CDR1 SGHVS and CDR2 FNYEAQ. J was trimmed by 0 bases and V by 5 bases; bases with no gene match: 9. CDR3 in amino acids: CASSLNIAGSSYNEQFF. CDR3 DNA sequence: TGTGCCAGCAGCCTAAATATAGCGGGGAGCTCCTACAATGAGCAGTTCTTC.

The chain joins TRBV7-9 to TRBJ2-1, with D hard to call. V was cut by 3 bases and J by 10 bases, with 4 bases left in between. CDR3 length: 10 residues. Germline loops: CDR1 SEHNR, CDR2 FQNEAQ (reference sequence). The CDR3 coding sequence is TGTGCCAGCAGCTTCAGGGAGCAGTTCTTC. Amino acid sequence: CASSFREQFF. The complete variable domain, with remaining parts taken from reference TRBV7-9 and TRBJ2-1, reads DTGVSQNPRHKITKRGQNVTFRCDPISEHNRLYWYRQTLGQGPEFLTYFQNEAQLEKSRLLSDRFSAERPKGSFSTLEIQRTEQGDSAMYLCASSFREQFFGPGTRLTVL.

The rearrangement uses TRBV18 and TRBJ2-7, with 12 bases lining up with TRBD2. The V and J ends lost 6 bases and 0 bases, in that order; junction bases with no gene match: 3. The CDR3 is 15 residues long. CDR1 and CDR2 from the germline V gene are KGHSH and LQKENI. CDR3 coding DNA: TGTGCCAGCTCCGGACTAGCGGGGCCCTCCTACGAGCAGTACTTC. Translating it yields CASSGLAGPSYEQYF.

The chain has TRBV13 and TRBJ2-3, with 8 bases aligning to TRBD2. With V trimmed by 5 bases and J by 6 bases, 13 bases remained unmatched. Germline-derived CDR1 and CDR2 are PRHDT and FYEKMQ (reference sequence). The CDR3 has 16 residues. CDR3 sequence (DNA): TGTGCCAGCAGCGTCCGGGGGGGATTCCTCCTGGATACGCAGTATTTT. This gives the protein CASSVRGGFLLDTQYF.